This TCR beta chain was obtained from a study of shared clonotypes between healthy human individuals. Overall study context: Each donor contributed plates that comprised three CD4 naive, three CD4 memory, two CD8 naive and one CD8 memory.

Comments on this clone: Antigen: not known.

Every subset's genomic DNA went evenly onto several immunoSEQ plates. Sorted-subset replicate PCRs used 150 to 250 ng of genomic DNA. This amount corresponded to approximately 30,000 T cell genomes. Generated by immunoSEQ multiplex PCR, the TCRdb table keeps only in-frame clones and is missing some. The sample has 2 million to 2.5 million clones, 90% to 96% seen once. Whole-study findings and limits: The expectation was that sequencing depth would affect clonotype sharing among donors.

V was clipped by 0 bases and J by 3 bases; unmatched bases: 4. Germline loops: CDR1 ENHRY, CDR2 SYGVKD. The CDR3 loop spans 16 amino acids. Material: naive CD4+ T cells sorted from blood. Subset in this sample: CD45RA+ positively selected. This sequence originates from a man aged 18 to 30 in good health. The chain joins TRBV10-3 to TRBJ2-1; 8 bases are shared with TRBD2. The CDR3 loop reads CAISESPSGHYNEQFF. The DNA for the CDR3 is TGTGCCATCAGTGAGTCGCCTAGCGGGCACTACAATGAGCAGTTCTTC.